The 27 T cell receptor beta chains reported below all come from one sample, sequenced in a study of graft-versus-host responses after intestinal transplantation. Method: immunoSEQ multiplex PCR; TCRdb's copy keeps in-frame clones and lacks some. The sample gives about 110,000 clones, 90% to 95% of which show up once; less than 1.5% is in the top ten. Antigen specificity for these receptors is unknown. Sequencing used unstimulated CD8+ T cells sorted from spleen or lymph node cells, obtained before transplant. The receptor set was obtained from a human donor who was the organ donor for an intestinal transplant.

The chain links TRBV11-2 to TRBJ2-7; 8 positions match TRBD1. CDR1 and CDR2 (germline): SGHAT, FQNNGV. Losses at the gene ends were 0 bases for V and 2 bases for J; bases not matched to a gene: 0. The CDR3 has 14 residues. Here the CDR3 reads CASSLETGAYEQYF. The CDR3 region has the DNA TGTGCCAGCAGCTTAGAGACAGGGGCCTACGAGCAGTACTTC.

This rearrangement joins TRBV27 to TRBJ1-2, with D unresolved. Germline loops: CDR1 MNHEY, CDR2 SMNVEV (reference sequence). V shed 0 bases and J shed 4 bases, with 6 bases lying between them. The CDR3 extends over 13 amino acids. Here the CDR3 DNA reads TGTGCCAGCAGTTTATCAGAGTTCTATGGCTACACCTTC. Translation: CASSLSEFYGYTF.

This chain joins TRBV30 and TRBJ2-7; the D is unclear. The CDR3 is 13 amino acids. Looked up from germline, CDR1 is GTSNPN and CDR2 is SVGIG (reference sequence). V lost 2 bases to trimming and J lost 1 base, with 9 bases between them. The CDR3 reads CAWSSGHSYEQYF. The CDR3 region has the DNA TGTGCCTGGAGTTCCGGGCATTCCTACGAGCAGTACTTC.

The rearrangement uses TRBV28 and TRBJ2-7, with 9 bases fitting TRBD1. The CDR3 covers 16 residues. V lost 6 bases to trimming and J lost 6 bases; unmatched junction nucleotides: 15. Germline CDR1 and CDR2: MDHEN and SYDVKM. CDR3 DNA sequence: TGTGCCAGCAGCTCCTCCACCGGGACAGGGCCTGGCGAGCAGTACTTC. It is translated as CASSSSTGTGPGEQYF.

This chain connects TRBV19 to TRBJ2-7; possible D gene TRBD1, 6 bases. V lost 5 bases to trimming and J lost 6 bases, with 20 bases between them. CDR1 is LNHDA, CDR2 SQIVND, per germline (reference sequence). This CDR3 spans 15 amino acids. CDR3 sequence (DNA): TGTGCCAGTAGTGTAGGACAGAGTAGCCGTATCGAGCAGTACTTC. This sequence encodes CASSVGQSSRIEQYF. Full variable domain (outside the CDR3, taken from reference TRBV19 and TRBJ2-7): DGGITQSPKYLFRKEGQNVTLSCEQNLNHDAMYWYRQDPGQGLRLIYYSQIVNDFQKGDIAEGYSVSREKKESFPLTVTSAQKNPTAFYLCASSVGQSSRIEQYFGPGTRLTVT.

This chain uses TRBV27 with TRBJ2-1; 8 bases fit TRBD2. Germline V gene lookup returns CDR1 MNHEY and CDR2 SMNVEV (reference sequence). After removal of 3 bases from V and 7 bases from J, the junction contained 5 bases not matched to a gene. The CDR3 length is 14 residues. The CDR3 loop reads CASSFTGGRNEQFF. In nucleotides, the CDR3 is TGTGCCAGCAGTTTCACGGGAGGGAGAAATGAGCAGTTCTTC.

The chain recombines TRBV7-8 with TRBJ1-1; D remains ambiguous. From germline, CDR1 is SGHVS and CDR2 FQNEAQ. The CDR3 has 11 amino acids. The V and J ends lost 7 bases and 7 bases respectively, with 10 bases between them. CDR3 coding DNA: TGTGCCAGCACACTAAGGGTTGAAGCTTTCTTT. Translation gives CASTLRVEAFF.

This clone was seen just once. The CDR3 DNA sequence: TGTGCCAGCCCCCAGTTGGGGACAGTCAACTATGGCTACACCTTC. Its protein product is CASPQLGTVNYGYTF. The chain employs TRBV2 and TRBJ1-2, with 7 bases fitting TRBD1. This CDR3 comprises 15 residues. With 8 bases clipped from V and 2 bases from J, the junction kept 11 bases outside the gene matches. Germline V gene lookup returns CDR1 SNHLY and CDR2 FYNNEI.

The chain uses TRBV9 and TRBJ2-1; D gene ambiguous. This CDR3 is built from 14 residues. V lost 1 base and J 6 bases, leaving 11 bases between the germline ends. CDR1 and CDR2 from the germline V gene are SGDLS and YYNGEE. CDR3 sequence reads: CASSVKFPVNEQFF. CDR3 bases: TGTGCCAGCAGCGTAAAGTTCCCAGTCAATGAGCAGTTCTTC.

The rearrangement joins TRBV4-1 to TRBJ1-2; a weak D match, TRBD1 (5 bases). The CDR3 spans 12 residues. Looked up from germline, CDR1 is MGHRA and CDR2 is YSYEKL. Trimming pared 4 bases from V and 6 bases from J, leaving 9 bases between. CDR3 sequence: CASSPPGDGYTF. In DNA form, the CDR3 reads TGCGCCAGCAGCCCACCGGGGGATGGCTACACCTTC.

The chain joins TRBV28 to TRBJ2-1; either TRBD1 or TRBD2 may supply D (6 bases each). Germline CDR1 reads MDHEN; CDR2 reads SYDVKM. The length of the CDR3 is 16 residues. The germline V and J ends were trimmed by 6 bases and 0 bases, with 15 bases remaining between them. CDR3 residues: CASRKGGLSSYNEQFF. The CDR3 DNA reads TGTGCCAGCAGAAAAGGGGGACTCAGCTCCTACAATGAGCAGTTCTTC. The full variable domain, with the rest looked up from reference TRBV28 and TRBJ2-1, is DVKVTQSSRYLVKRTGEKVFLECVQDMDHENMFWYRQDPGLGLRLIYFSYDVKMKEKGDIPEGYSVSREKKERFSLILESASTNQTSMYLCASRKGGLSSYNEQFFGPGTRLTVL.

The rearrangement links TRBV4-3 to TRBJ2-1, with 13 bases that match TRBD2. V dropped 0 bases and J dropped 9; count of bases not matched to a gene: 8. CDR1 and CDR2 (germline): LGHNA, YSLEER. The CDR3 loop spans 17 amino acids. The CDR3 DNA is TGCGCCAGCAGCCAAGATCTAGGACTAGCGGGAGAGATTGAGCAGTTCTTC. This sequence encodes CASSQDLGLAGEIEQFF.

This clone came up once. This chain links TRBV6-5 with TRBJ2-7, with D hard to call. The germline V gene has CDR1 MNHEY and CDR2 SVGAGI. The CDR3 contains 13 residues. The V end was cut by 4 bases, the J end by 2 bases, with 9 bases between. In DNA form, the CDR3 reads TGTGCCAGCAGTTGGGATCTAACCTACGAGCAGTACTTC. Protein product: CASSWDLTYEQYF.

In regard to this clone: Its ends do not fully match the called genes, so a read error is possible. This sequence joins TRBV2 and TRBJ1-1; 9 nucleotides line up with TRBD1. This CDR3 contains 16 residues. Germline V lookup: CDR1 SNHLY, CDR2 FYNNEI. CDR3 nucleotides: TGTGCCAGCAGGGAAGCGGGACAGGGAGAGAACACTGAAGCTTTCTTT. Amino acids: CASREAGQGENTEAFF. Supplemented by reference TRBV2 and TRBJ1-1, the full variable domain reads EPEVTQTPSHQVTQMGQEVILRCVPISNHLYFYWYRQILGQKVEFLVSFYNNEISEKSEIFDDQFSVERPDGSNFTLKIRSTKLEDSAMYFCASREAGQGENTEAFFGQGTRLTVV.

As concerns this clone: This specimen includes other DNA sequences encoding the same CDR3. The chain has TRBV9 and TRBJ2-7; TRBD2 aligns across 13 bases. The V gene end was trimmed by 0 bases and the J gene end by 5 bases; junction bases not matched to a gene: 5. The germline V gene encodes CDR1 SGDLS and CDR2 YYNGEE. The CDR3 runs to 16 residues. The CDR3 DNA reads as TGTGCCAGCAGCGTAGCCTCTGGGACTAGCGGGAACGAGCAGTACTTC. It specifies CASSVASGTSGNEQYF.

The V and J genes are TRBV6-6 and TRBJ2-2; possible D gene TRBD1, 5 bases. V shed 6 bases and J shed 7 bases, with 9 bases lying between them. The CDR3 contains 12 residues. Germline CDR1 is MNHNY and CDR2 is SVGAGI (reference sequence). CDR3 sequence: CASSPTGGELFF. The CDR3 nucleotides read TGTGCCAGCAGCCCTACAGGCGGGGAGCTGTTTTTT.

The chain combines TRBV28 with TRBJ2-7; possible D gene TRBD2, 6 bases. V was shortened by 3 bases and J by 3 bases, with 15 bases between the two germline ends. The germline V gene has CDR1 MDHEN and CDR2 SYDVKM. The CDR3 runs 15 residues. CDR3 loop: CASSFYRDGGYEQYF. CDR3 coding DNA: TGTGCCAGCAGTTTTTACCGGGACGGGGGCTACGAGCAGTACTTC. The variable domain in full, with the rest retrieved from reference TRBV28 and TRBJ2-7, is DVKVTQSSRYLVKRTGEKVFLECVQDMDHENMFWYRQDPGLGLRLIYFSYDVKMKEKGDIPEGYSVSREKKERFSLILESASTNQTSMYLCASSFYRDGGYEQYFGPGTRLTVT.

With regard to this clone: Other DNA sequences in this sample translate to the same CDR3. This chain connects TRBV2 to TRBJ1-3, with unresolved D. The V gene's germline CDR1 is SNHLY and CDR2 FYNNEI. V was cut by 4 bases and J by 9 bases, with 19 bases left in between. CDR3 size: 15 residues. The CDR3 nucleotides are TGTGCCAGCAGTGGGGAGGCCAGCCACCCGGGCACCATATATTTT. Its translation: CASSGEASHPGTIYF.

In its sample, this clone was seen once. The rearrangement uses TRBV25-1 and TRBJ2-7; 8 nucleotides match TRBD1. The CDR3 extends over 15 amino acids. Trimming took 2 bases from V and 0 from J; bases not matched to a gene: 3. Germline values: CDR1 MGHDK, CDR2 SYGVNS. This chain's CDR3 is CASSEEDRDSYEQYF. The CDR3 nucleotides are TGTGCCAGCAGTGAAGAGGACAGGGACTCCTACGAGCAGTACTTC.

This rearrangement joins TRBV7-8 to TRBJ2-7, with D hard to call. Germline V CDR1 and CDR2: SGHVS, FQNEAQ. CDR3 length: 14 residues. Trimming left V 2 bases short and J 5 bases short, with 13 bases between. Written as DNA, the CDR3 is TGTGCCAGCAGCTTATTCGGCAGGACCGACGAGCAGTACTTC. Translating it yields CASSLFGRTDEQYF.

The chain combines TRBV7-9 with TRBJ2-7; 8 bases map to TRBD1. The germline gives CDR1 SEHNR, CDR2 FQNEAQ (reference sequence). V gave up 6 bases and J gave up 6 bases; unmatched junction bases: 10. The CDR3 covers 14 residues. CDR3 loop: CASRGQGGIGEQYF. The CDR3 DNA sequence: TGTGCCAGCAGAGGACAGGGAGGAATAGGCGAGCAGTACTTC.

The gene calls are TRBV2 and TRBJ1-1, with D tentatively TRBD1 (5 bases). CDR3 length: 15 residues. Per the germline V gene, CDR1 is SNHLY and CDR2 is FYNNEI. V lost 3 bases, J lost 5 bases, and 16 bases lay in between. CDR3 in amino acids: CASSDRVHGGTEAFF. The CDR3 coding sequence is TGTGCCAGCAGTGACAGGGTCCATGGGGGGACTGAAGCTTTCTTT.

This rearrangement joins TRBV7-9 to TRBJ2-1; tentative D call: TRBD2 (6 bases). Trimming cost V 2 bases and J 4 bases, with 12 bases left between them. Germline V lookup: CDR1 SEHNR, CDR2 FQNEAQ (reference sequence). The CDR3 sequence is 15 residues long. CDR3 nucleotides: TGTGCCAGCAGCTTACCCGGGACTGGATACAATGAGCAGTTCTTC. As protein: CASSLPGTGYNEQFF.

The chain couples TRBV7-6 to TRBJ2-1, with unresolved D. The ends were cut back, 0 bases at V and 4 bases at J, with 7 bases in the middle. The germline V gene has CDR1 SGHVS and CDR2 FNYEAQ. This CDR3 comprises 14 residues. This CDR3 reads CASSLAGQYNEQFF. CDR3 nucleotide sequence: TGTGCCAGCAGCTTAGCAGGGCAGTACAATGAGCAGTTCTTC.

The CDR3 spells CASGPEGQGYSGANVLTF. CDR3 bases: TGTGCTAGTGGTCCTGAGGGACAGGGATACTCTGGGGCCAACGTCCTGACTTTC. This chain links TRBV12-5 with TRBJ2-6; TRBD1 agrees at 9 bases. This CDR3 has 18 residues. V was pared by 5 bases and J by 0 bases, with 8 bases of the junction left unmatched. Germline-derived CDR1 and CDR2 are LGHNT and FRNRAP. The full variable domain, with the rest looked up from reference TRBV12-5 and TRBJ2-6, is DARVTQTPRHKVTEMGQEVTMRCQPILGHNTVFWYRQTMMQGLELLAYFRNRAPLDDSGMPKDRFSAEMPDATLATLKIQPSEPRDSAVYFCASGPEGQGYSGANVLTFGAGSRLTVL.

This clone was counted a single time. J is TRBJ2-1 and V is TRBV19, with 12 bases lining up with TRBD2. The junction had 6 bases not matched to a gene; V was cut back by 4 bases and J by 8 bases. CDR3 size: 15 residues. Germline-derived CDR1 and CDR2 are LNHDA and SQIVND (reference sequence). The DNA of the CDR3 is TGTGCCAGTAGTACCCTAGCGGGAGGGTACGATGAGCAGTTCTTC. Encoded protein: CASSTLAGGYDEQFF.

In this sample, this clone turned up once. The chain recombines TRBV5-1 with TRBJ2-7; a possible D gene is TRBD2 (7 bases). This CDR3 comprises 14 residues. From germline, CDR1 is SGHRS and CDR2 YFSETQ. The V end was cut by 0 bases, the J end by 4 bases, with 11 bases between. CDR3 in amino acids: CASSLEGGGYEQYF. CDR3 DNA: TGCGCCAGCAGCTTGGAAGGGGGAGGGTACGAGCAGTACTTC.